The T cell receptor (beta chain) under discussion was sequenced for a study of cytomegalovirus exposure and HLA in healthy donors. Overall study results and limits: Altogether, 160 or so TCR beta chains were recorded as cytomegalovirus-associated. For most TCR sequences rarity was the rule, although some public TCRs occurred in many donors. TCR beta sequences numbering 15,000 to 20,000 were associated with HLA alleles at 0.05 false discovery rate in a later analysis. The authors excluded some V segments, including TRBV6-2 and TRBV6-3, as indistinguishable.

The V segment lost 6 bases and the J segment 4 bases; nucleotides outside the gene matches: 9. The CDR3 has 15 amino acids. Germline CDR1 and CDR2: MDHEN and SYDVKM. The PCR employed 60 Vbeta primers together with 13 Jbeta primers. The method was immunoSEQ multiplex PCR; TCRdb's version includes in-frame clones alone and lacks a portion of them. The repertoire includes hundreds of thousands of clones, roughly two thirds of them detected once, and under 3% sits in the top ten. Details on this clone: Its matching antigen is unknown.

Input material: PBMCs. This receptor was identified in a female donor in good health and CMV-seronegative. The chain combines TRBV28 with TRBJ2-1; 7 nucleotides agree with TRBD2. CDR3 sequence (DNA): TGTGCCAGCAGGCTAGCGGAGGGAGGATACAATGAGCAGTTCTTC. It codes for CASRLAEGGYNEQFF.